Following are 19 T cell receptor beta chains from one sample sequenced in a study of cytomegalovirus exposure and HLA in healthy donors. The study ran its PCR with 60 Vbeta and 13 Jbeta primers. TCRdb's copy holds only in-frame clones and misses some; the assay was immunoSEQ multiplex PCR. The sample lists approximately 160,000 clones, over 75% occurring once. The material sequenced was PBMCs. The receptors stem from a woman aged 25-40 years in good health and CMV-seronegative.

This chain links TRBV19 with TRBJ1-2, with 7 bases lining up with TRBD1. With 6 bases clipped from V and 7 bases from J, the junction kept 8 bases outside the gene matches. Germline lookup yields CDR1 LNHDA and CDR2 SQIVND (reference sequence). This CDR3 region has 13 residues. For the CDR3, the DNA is TGTGCCAGTAGAAACAGGGGAGTTCGTGGCTACACCTTC. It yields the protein CASRNRGVRGYTF.

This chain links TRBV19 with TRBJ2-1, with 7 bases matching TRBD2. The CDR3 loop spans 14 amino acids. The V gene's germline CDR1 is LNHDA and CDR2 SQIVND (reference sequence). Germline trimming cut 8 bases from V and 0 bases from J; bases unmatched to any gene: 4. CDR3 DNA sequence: TGTGCCAGTCAAACTAGCGCCTCCTACAATGAGCAGTTCTTC. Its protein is CASQTSASYNEQFF.

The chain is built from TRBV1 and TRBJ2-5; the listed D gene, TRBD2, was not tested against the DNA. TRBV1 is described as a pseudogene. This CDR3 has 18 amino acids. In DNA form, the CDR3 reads TGCACCAGCAGCCAAAAGCGGGAACGGGGGCCCCCGTGGGAGACCCAGTACTTC. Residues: CTSSQKRERGPPWETQYF.

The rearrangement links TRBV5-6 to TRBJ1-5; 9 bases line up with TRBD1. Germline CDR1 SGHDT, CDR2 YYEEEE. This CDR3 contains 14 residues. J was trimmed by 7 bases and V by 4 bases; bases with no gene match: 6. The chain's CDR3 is CASSLGQGFQPQHF. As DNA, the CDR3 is TGTGCCAGCAGCCTCGGACAGGGGTTCCAGCCCCAGCATTTT.

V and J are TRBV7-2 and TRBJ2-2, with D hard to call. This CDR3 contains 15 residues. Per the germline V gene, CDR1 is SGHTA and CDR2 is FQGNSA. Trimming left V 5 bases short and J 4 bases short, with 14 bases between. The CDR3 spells CASSQTRDTTGELFF. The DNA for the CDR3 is TGTGCCAGCAGCCAAACGCGAGATACCACCGGGGAGCTGTTTTTT.

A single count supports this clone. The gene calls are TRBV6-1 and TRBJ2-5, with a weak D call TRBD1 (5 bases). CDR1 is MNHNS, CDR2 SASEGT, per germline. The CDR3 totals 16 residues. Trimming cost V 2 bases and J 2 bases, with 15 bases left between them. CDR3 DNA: TGTGCCAGCAGTGAACAGGTCGACAGAGAACAAGAGACCCAGTACTTC. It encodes CASSEQVDREQETQYF.

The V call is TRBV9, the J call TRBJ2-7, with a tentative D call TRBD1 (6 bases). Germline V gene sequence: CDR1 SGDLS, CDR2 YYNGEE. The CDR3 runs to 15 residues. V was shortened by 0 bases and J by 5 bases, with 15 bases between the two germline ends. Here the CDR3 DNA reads TGTGCCAGCAGCGTAGGCGGGCTACCAGGGGACGAGCAGTACTTC. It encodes CASSVGGLPGDEQYF.

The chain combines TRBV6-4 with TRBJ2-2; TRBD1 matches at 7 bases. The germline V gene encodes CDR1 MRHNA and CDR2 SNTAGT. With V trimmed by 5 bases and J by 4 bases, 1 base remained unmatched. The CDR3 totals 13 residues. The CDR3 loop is CASSRQGTGELFF. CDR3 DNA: TGTGCCAGCAGTCGACAGGGCACCGGGGAGCTGTTTTTT.

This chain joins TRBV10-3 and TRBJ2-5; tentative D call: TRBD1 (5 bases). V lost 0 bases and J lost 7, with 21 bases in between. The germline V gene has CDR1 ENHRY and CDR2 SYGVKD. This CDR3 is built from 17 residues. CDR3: CAISESLTGLLDGTQYF. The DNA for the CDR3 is TGTGCCATCAGTGAGTCCCTAACAGGCCTCCTGGACGGGACCCAGTACTTC.

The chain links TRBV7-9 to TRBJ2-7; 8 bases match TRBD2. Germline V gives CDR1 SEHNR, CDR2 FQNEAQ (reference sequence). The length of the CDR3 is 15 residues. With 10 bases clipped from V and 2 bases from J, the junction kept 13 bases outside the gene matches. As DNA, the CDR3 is TGTGCCACCAGTTCGGGGGGGCAGCCTCCCTACGAGCAGTACTTC. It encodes CATSSGGQPPYEQYF.

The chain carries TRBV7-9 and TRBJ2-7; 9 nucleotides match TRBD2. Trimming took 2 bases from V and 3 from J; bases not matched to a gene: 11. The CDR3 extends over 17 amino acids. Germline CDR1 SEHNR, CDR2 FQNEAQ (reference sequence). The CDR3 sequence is CASSLYYLGGGDYEQYF. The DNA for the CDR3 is TGTGCCAGCAGCTTATATTACTTAGGCGGGGGGGACTACGAGCAGTACTTC.

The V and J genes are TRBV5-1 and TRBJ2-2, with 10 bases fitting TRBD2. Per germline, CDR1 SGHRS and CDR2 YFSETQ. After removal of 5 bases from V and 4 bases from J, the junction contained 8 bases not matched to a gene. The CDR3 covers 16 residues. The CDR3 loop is CASRWNSGRSTGELFF. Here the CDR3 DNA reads TGCGCCAGCAGGTGGAATAGCGGGAGGAGCACCGGGGAGCTGTTTTTT.

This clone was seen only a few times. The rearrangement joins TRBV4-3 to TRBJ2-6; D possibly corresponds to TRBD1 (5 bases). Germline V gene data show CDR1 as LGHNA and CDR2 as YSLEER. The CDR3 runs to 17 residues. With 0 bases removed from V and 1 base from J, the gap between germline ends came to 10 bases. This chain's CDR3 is CASSQDMGRSGANVLTF. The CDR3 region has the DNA TGCGCCAGCAGCCAAGATATGGGGCGGTCTGGGGCCAACGTCCTGACTTTC.

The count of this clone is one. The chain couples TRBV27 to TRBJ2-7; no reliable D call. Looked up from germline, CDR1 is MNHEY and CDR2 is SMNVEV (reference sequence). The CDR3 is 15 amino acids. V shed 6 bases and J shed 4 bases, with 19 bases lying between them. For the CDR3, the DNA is TGTGCCAGCAGGCAGGTCTCCACCCCGGCGTACGAGCAGTACTTC. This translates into CASRQVSTPAYEQYF.

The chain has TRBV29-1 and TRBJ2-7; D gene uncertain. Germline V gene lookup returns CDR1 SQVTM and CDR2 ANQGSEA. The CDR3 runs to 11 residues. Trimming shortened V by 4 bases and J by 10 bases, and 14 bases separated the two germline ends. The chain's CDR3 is CSVATAIIQYF. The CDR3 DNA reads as TGCAGCGTTGCAACAGCTATTATACAGTACTTC.

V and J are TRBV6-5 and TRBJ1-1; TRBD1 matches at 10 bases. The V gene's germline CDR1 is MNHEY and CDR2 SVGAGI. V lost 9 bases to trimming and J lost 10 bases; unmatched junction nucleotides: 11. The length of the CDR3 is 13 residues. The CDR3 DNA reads TGTGCCAGTCAAGGACAGGGGGTTCCTGGAGCTTTCTTT. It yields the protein CASQGQGVPGAFF.

The CDR3 sequence is CASSLVRGEQYF. The CDR3 nucleotides read TGTGCCAGCAGCTTAGTACGGGGCGAGCAGTACTTC. This chain uses TRBV7-9 with TRBJ2-7, with D possibly matching TRBD2 (5 bases). V shed 1 base and J shed 6 bases, with 7 bases lying between them. The CDR3 has 12 amino acids. Germline CDR1 is SEHNR and CDR2 is FQNEAQ (reference sequence). The entire variable domain, with the rest obtained from reference TRBV7-9 and TRBJ2-7, is as follows: DTGVSQNPRHKITKRGQNVTFRCDPISEHNRLYWYRQTLGQGPEFLTYFQNEAQLEKSRLLSDRFSAERPKGSFSTLEIQRTEQGDSAMYLCASSLVRGEQYFGPGTRLTVT.

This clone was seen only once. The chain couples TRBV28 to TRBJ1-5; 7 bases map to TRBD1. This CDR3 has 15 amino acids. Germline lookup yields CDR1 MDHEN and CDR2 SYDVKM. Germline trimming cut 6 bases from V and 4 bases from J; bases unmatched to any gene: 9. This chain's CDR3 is CASRYRDSPNQPQHF. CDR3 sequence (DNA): TGTGCCAGCAGGTACCGGGACAGCCCTAATCAGCCCCAGCATTTT.

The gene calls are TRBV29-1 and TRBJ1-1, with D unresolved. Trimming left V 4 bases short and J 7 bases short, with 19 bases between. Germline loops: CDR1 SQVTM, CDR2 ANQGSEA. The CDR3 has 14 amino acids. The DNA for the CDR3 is TGCAGCGTTGGGGTCTCGTTCGAGGTGGGTGAAGCTTTCTTT. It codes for CSVGVSFEVGEAFF.